Shown below are 11 T cell receptor beta chains from a single sample sequenced in a study of response to subunit inactivated influenza vaccine. TCRdb independently ran MiXCR on the RT-PCR reads; one entry per CDR3 protein. The sample holds hundreds of thousands of distinct CDR3 sequences, approximately 15% seen once. The sequenced sample was PBMCs from blood, obtained 14 to 15 days before vaccination. These receptors were obtained from a man aged 50-59 years who received an inactivated influenza vaccine.

The J gene is TRBJ2-7, the V gene TRBV11-2; no clear D. V was clipped by 5 bases and J by 4 bases, with 18 bases between them. Germline assignment: CDR1 SGHAT and CDR2 FQNNGV. The CDR3 sequence is 15 residues long. The CDR3 DNA reads as TGTGCCAGCAGCATCCCCGGTACACGTACTTACGAGCAGTACTTC. Translation gives CASSIPGTRTYEQYF.

The V gene is TRBV4-3, the J gene TRBJ2-7; 10 positions match TRBD1. This CDR3 spans 13 amino acids. The ends lost 1 base at V and 8 bases at J; junction bases unmatched: 2. Germline CDR1 reads LGHNA; CDR2 reads YSLEER. The CDR3 spells CASSQGTGGKQYF. The DNA of the CDR3 is TGCGCCAGCAGCCAAGGGACAGGGGGAAAGCAGTACTTC.

There are a few counts of this clonotype. This chain connects TRBV7-9 to TRBJ2-1, with D possibly TRBD1 on 6 matching bases. The CDR3 length is 15 residues. Trimming took 5 bases from V and 5 from J, leaving 16 bases between them. Germline V gene sequence: CDR1 SEHNR, CDR2 FQNEAQ (reference sequence). CDR3 loop: CASSPIGGLNNEQFF. The CDR3 region has the DNA TGTGCCAGCAGCCCGATAGGGGGATTGAACAATGAGCAGTTCTTC.

In this sample, this clonotype turned up many times. The rearrangement uses TRBV12-3 or TRBV12-4 and TRBJ2-5; TRBD1 might be the D (7 bases). The CDR3 length is 14 residues. Trimming took off 5 bases at V and 5 bases at J, with 15 bases between the two ends. The CDR3 DNA sequence: TGTGCCAGCAGTCTCAGGGGGGCTCGGGAGACCCAGTACTTC. Translation gives CASSLRGARETQYF.

This clonotype was picked up a small number of times. The genes are TRBV6-6 and TRBJ1-5; no reliable D call. Germline assignment: CDR1 MNHNY and CDR2 SVGAGI (reference sequence). The germline V and J ends were trimmed by 7 bases and 8 bases, with 12 bases remaining between them. The CDR3 is 12 residues long. The CDR3 DNA follows: TGTGCCAGCAACACCGGGGATGAGCCCCAGCATTTT. It codes for CASNTGDEPQHF.

The chain joins TRBV7-9 to TRBJ2-1; 9 bases map to TRBD2. This CDR3 comprises 15 residues. V shed 4 bases and J 8 bases; nucleotides not matched to a gene: 9. Per germline, CDR1 SEHNR and CDR2 FQNEAQ (reference sequence). CDR3 amino acids: CASSWGASGVDEQFF. The DNA of the CDR3 is TGTGCCAGCAGCTGGGGAGCTAGCGGGGTGGATGAGCAGTTCTTC.

The gene calls are TRBV11-2 and TRBJ1-2, with unresolved D. V lost 7 bases, J lost 8 bases, and 14 bases lay in between. The V gene's germline CDR1 is SGHAT and CDR2 FQNNGV. The CDR3 length is 12 residues. The CDR3 sequence is CASTSGVTGYTF. The CDR3 DNA sequence: TGTGCCAGCACCAGCGGGGTGACGGGCTACACCTTC.

The chain employs TRBV20-1 and TRBJ2-3; D is uncertain. Germline assignment: CDR1 DFQATT and CDR2 SNEGSKA (reference sequence). Trimming stripped 2 bases from V and 4 bases from J, with 16 bases between. CDR3 length equals 15 residues. DNA of the CDR3: TGCAGTGCTAGACTCCCCTCTAGTTCTCCAGATACGCAGTATTTT. Translated, it gives CSARLPSSSPDTQYF.

This clonotype was observed at least ten times. V usage is TRBV11-2 and J usage is TRBJ1-1; 7 nucleotides agree with TRBD1. The CDR3 covers 16 residues. Trimming took 5 bases from V and 0 from J; bases not matched to a gene: 9. Germline-derived CDR1 and CDR2 are SGHAT and FQNNGV. The DNA for the CDR3 is TGTGCCAGCAGCCCCCTCCGGGACAGCTTGAACACTGAAGCTTTCTTT. Translating gives CASSPLRDSLNTEAFF.

This chain connects TRBV6-5 to TRBJ2-2, with D perhaps TRBD1 (6 bases). V lost 2 bases to trimming and J lost 4 bases, with 14 bases between them. The CDR3 loop spans 16 amino acids. Germline CDR1 is MNHEY and CDR2 is SVGAGI. The CDR3, as DNA: TGTGCCAGCAGTTACCTGGGGGCGGCGGGCACCGGGGAGCTGTTTTTT. Translated, it gives CASSYLGAAGTGELFF.

This clonotype was observed a handful of times. The rearrangement links TRBV11-2 to TRBJ1-2, with no clear D. The CDR3 loop spans 13 amino acids. From germline, CDR1 is SGHAT and CDR2 FQNNGV. Trimming left V 1 base short and J 8 bases short, with 11 bases between. In nucleotides, the CDR3 is TGTGCCAGCAGCTTAGGCTATTCTTACGGCTACACCTTC. This codes for CASSLGYSYGYTF.